Below, 29 T cell receptor beta chains from the same sample are listed, as sequenced in a study of cytomegalovirus exposure and HLA in healthy donors. This table comes from immunoSEQ multiplex PCR, and its TCRdb copy is limited to in-frame clones, with some not included. Here the sample spans some 80,000 clones, around 96% being singletons. The sequencing sample was made of PBMCs. The origin of the receptors is a man aged 18 to 30 in good health and CMV-seropositive.

This clone came up once. V and J are TRBV2 and TRBJ2-7; 8 bases line up with TRBD2. Germline lookup yields CDR1 SNHLY and CDR2 FYNNEI. The ends lost 10 bases at V and 0 bases at J; junction bases unmatched: 8. The CDR3 contains 14 residues. CDR3 DNA sequence: TGTGCCACTAAGCGGGAGAGTAGCTCCTACGAGCAGTACTTC. It codes for CATKRESSSYEQYF.

This sequence joins TRBV30 and TRBJ1-1; D unclear. The CDR3 is 13 amino acids. V was shortened by 2 bases and J by 1 base, with 8 bases between the two germline ends. Germline V CDR1 and CDR2: GTSNPN, SVGIG (reference sequence). The CDR3 spells CAWSIHKNTEAFF. For the CDR3, the DNA is TGTGCCTGGAGTATCCACAAGAACACTGAAGCTTTCTTT.

The chain links TRBV5-1 to TRBJ2-5; TRBD1 matches 8 bases. This CDR3 contains 15 residues. With V trimmed by 0 bases and J by 1 base, 2 bases remained unmatched. Germline assignment: CDR1 SGHRS and CDR2 YFSETQ. CDR3 DNA sequence: TGCGCCAGCAGCTTGGGCGGACAGGGCCAAGAGACCCAGTACTTC. Translated, it gives CASSLGGQGQETQYF.

In DNA, the CDR3 is TGTGCCAGCAGCTTAGAGAGGGCGATGTTTCTTGGCTACACCTTC. This codes for CASSLERAMFLGYTF. The chain employs TRBV7-9 and TRBJ1-2; D is undetermined. Trimming removed 1 base at V and 7 bases at J, with 16 bases between. The CDR3 covers 15 residues. Germline values: CDR1 SEHNR, CDR2 FQNEAQ (reference sequence).

The chain is built from TRBV5-1 and TRBJ1-2, with D tentatively TRBD1 (6 bases). Germline CDR1 SGHRS, CDR2 YFSETQ. V gave up 4 bases and J gave up 3 bases, with 7 bases separating them. CDR3 length: 12 residues. In nucleotides, the CDR3 is TGCGCCAGCAGCCCAGGGGACTATGGCTACACCTTC. This sequence encodes CASSPGDYGYTF.

Only one count was recorded for this clone. This chain joins TRBV29-1 and TRBJ2-7, with 14 positions matching TRBD2. Per germline, CDR1 SQVTM and CDR2 ANQGSEA. V was pared by 6 bases and J by 3 bases, with 4 bases of the junction left unmatched. The CDR3 spans 14 residues. The CDR3 nucleotides are TGCAGCGTGATGACTAGCGGGAGGGTCTACGAGCAGTACTTC. This sequence encodes CSVMTSGRVYEQYF.

This rearrangement joins TRBV21-1 to TRBJ1-3; the table names TRBD1, a call not compared with the DNA. TRBV21-1 corresponds to a pseudogene. The CDR3 has 18 amino acids. In DNA, the CDR3 is TGTGCCAGCAGCCTACACCCCACAGGGAGAGATGGAGCTAACACCATATATTTT. Translated: CASSLHPTGRDGANTIYF.

This chain links TRBV27 with TRBJ1-1; no definite D call. CDR1 and CDR2 from the germline V gene are MNHEY and SMNVEV (reference sequence). V lost 3 bases to trimming and J lost 0 bases, with 29 bases between them. The CDR3 has 21 amino acids. CDR3 protein: CASSFYYLPPLPTEVNTEAFF. The CDR3, as DNA: TGTGCCAGCAGTTTTTACTACCTCCCTCCTCTACCTACGGAAGTGAACACTGAAGCTTTCTTT.

The chain uses TRBV9 and TRBJ2-3; possibly TRBD2 for D (6 bases). CDR1 is SGDLS, CDR2 YYNGEE, per germline. CDR3 length: 16 amino acids. With 0 bases removed from V and 7 bases from J, the gap between germline ends came to 18 bases. CDR3 loop: CASSVAGSGLVNTQYF. The CDR3 bases are TGTGCCAGCAGCGTAGCAGGTAGCGGACTCGTGAATACGCAGTATTTT.

The chain is built from TRBV5-6 and TRBJ2-7; the match to TRBD2 covers 7 bases. Trimming took 3 bases from V and 3 from J; bases not matched to a gene: 6. CDR3 length: 14 amino acids. CDR1 is SGHDT and CDR2 is YYEEEE in the germline V gene. Here the CDR3 DNA reads TGTGCCAGCAGCTCCCTAGCGGCCTACTACGAGCAGTACTTC. It yields the protein CASSSLAAYYEQYF.

The V call is TRBV5-6, the J call TRBJ2-5; tentatively, D is TRBD1 (8 bases). The J call may be wrong; the DNA end is better matched by TRBJ2-7. The germline V gene encodes CDR1 SGHDT and CDR2 YYEEEE. This CDR3 has 16 residues. The CDR3 sequence is CASSLGGGQASYEQYF. The CDR3 nucleotides are TGTGCCAGCAGCTTGGGGGGGGGACAGGCATCCTACGAGCAGTACTTC.

The chain couples TRBV27 to TRBJ2-4, with TRBD1 as a possible D gene (5 bases). Germline V gene lookup returns CDR1 MNHEY and CDR2 SMNVEV (reference sequence). CDR3 length: 12 amino acids. The germline V and J ends were trimmed by 7 bases and 5 bases, with 9 bases remaining between them. The CDR3 DNA reads TGTGCCAGCAAGGGGCCGGAAAACATTCAGTACTTC. It yields the protein CASKGPENIQYF.

The chain couples TRBV28 to TRBJ2-7; a weak D match, TRBD1 (6 bases). CDR1 is MDHEN and CDR2 is SYDVKM in the germline V gene. Trimming left V 6 bases short and J 6 bases short, with 15 bases between. This CDR3 is 13 amino acids long. The CDR3 here is CASRWTAAREQYF. CDR3 nucleotide sequence: TGTGCCAGCAGATGGACAGCGGCCCGCGAGCAGTACTTC.

The V and J genes are TRBV28 and TRBJ1-5; 8 bases match TRBD1. The V and J ends lost 4 bases and 6 bases, in that order; junction bases with no gene match: 8. This CDR3 contains 15 residues. Germline assignment: CDR1 MDHEN and CDR2 SYDVKM. This CDR3 is CASSSGDRGFQPQHF. CDR3 bases: TGTGCCAGCAGTTCAGGCGACAGGGGCTTTCAGCCCCAGCATTTT.

The V and J genes are TRBV11-1 and TRBJ2-1; 7 bases line up with TRBD2. The junction had 8 bases not matched to a gene; V was cut back by 5 bases and J by 4 bases. This CDR3 comprises 15 residues. CDR1 SGHAT and CDR2 FQDESV come from the germline V gene (reference sequence). CDR3 loop: CASSPRRETYNEQFF. The CDR3 region has the DNA TGTGCCAGCAGCCCGCGGCGGGAGACGTACAATGAGCAGTTCTTC.

The chain recombines TRBV2 with TRBJ2-7; the match to TRBD2 covers 7 bases. Losses at the gene ends were 7 bases for V and 3 bases for J; bases not matched to a gene: 6. Germline V CDR1 and CDR2: SNHLY, FYNNEI. The CDR3 totals 13 residues. CDR3 DNA sequence: TGTGCCAGCATGGGGCCTAGCGGCTACGAGCAGTACTTC. Encoded protein: CASMGPSGYEQYF. Looking up the rest from reference TRBV2 and TRBJ2-7 gives the full variable domain: EPEVTQTPSHQVTQMGQEVILRCVPISNHLYFYWYRQILGQKVEFLVSFYNNEISEKSEIFDDQFSVERPDGSNFTLKIRSTKLEDSAMYFCASMGPSGYEQYFGPGTRLTVT.

This clone was observed once. V and J are TRBV5-4 and TRBJ1-2; D gene ambiguous. Per germline, CDR1 SGHNT and CDR2 YYREEE (reference sequence). This CDR3 spans 15 amino acids. Trimming removed 5 bases from V and 0 bases from J, with 14 bases in between. This CDR3 is CASRIEEATNYGYTF. The CDR3 bases are TGTGCCAGCAGGATCGAGGAAGCCACTAACTATGGCTACACCTTC.

This sequence joins TRBV27 and TRBJ1-5; D remains unclear. Per the germline V gene, CDR1 is MNHEY and CDR2 is SMNVEV (reference sequence). The V end was cut by 8 bases, the J end by 2 bases, with 7 bases between. This CDR3 has 12 residues. CDR3 in amino acids: CASGLGNQPQHF. For the CDR3, the DNA is TGTGCCAGCGGCCTGGGCAATCAGCCCCAGCATTTT.

The chain recombines TRBV28 with TRBJ2-7; perhaps TRBD2 as D (6 bases). Germline-derived CDR1 and CDR2 are MDHEN and SYDVKM. V was trimmed by 2 bases and J by 6 bases, leaving 14 bases between them. The CDR3 runs to 14 residues. The CDR3 DNA reads as TGTGCCAGCAGTTTAGCGGGATCCGTCCTCGAGCAGTACTTC. Translated, it gives CASSLAGSVLEQYF. The full variable domain, its missing parts supplied by reference TRBV28 and TRBJ2-7, is DVKVTQSSRYLVKRTGEKVFLECVQDMDHENMFWYRQDPGLGLRLIYFSYDVKMKEKGDIPEGYSVSREKKERFSLILESASTNQTSMYLCASSLAGSVLEQYFGPGTRLTVT.

The CDR3 sequence is CASSQRGTDNNEQFF. The DNA of the CDR3 is TGTGCCAGCAGCCAGCGCGGGACAGATAACAATGAGCAGTTCTTC. The chain uses TRBV9 and TRBJ2-1; D might be TRBD1 (7 bases). V dropped 4 bases and J dropped 5 bases, with 16 bases sitting between them. CDR1 SGDLS and CDR2 YYNGEE come from the germline V gene. The CDR3 runs to 15 residues.

This rearrangement joins TRBV9 to TRBJ2-1; TRBD2 agrees at 8 bases. V was pared by 0 bases and J by 4 bases, with 9 bases of the junction left unmatched. CDR3 length: 17 residues. In germline, CDR1 is SGDLS, CDR2 YYNGEE. CDR3 DNA sequence: TGTGCCAGCAGCGTAGCTCCGGCGGGAGGTAATTACAATGAGCAGTTCTTC. It is translated as CASSVAPAGGNYNEQFF.

The chain recombines TRBV4-2 with TRBJ1-5; D not resolved. The germline V gene has CDR1 LGHNA and CDR2 YNFKEQ. V lost 0 bases and J lost 1, with 7 bases in between. The CDR3 extends over 15 amino acids. The CDR3 spells CASSQEGGSNQPQHF. CDR3 in DNA: TGTGCCAGCAGCCAAGAAGGAGGCAGCAATCAGCCCCAGCATTTT.

This clone has just a few counts. The chain uses TRBV10-2 and TRBJ2-5; D possibly corresponds to TRBD1 (5 bases). This CDR3 has 12 residues. V lost 5 bases to trimming and J lost 5 bases, with 9 bases between them. Germline V gene sequence: CDR1 WSHSY, CDR2 SAAADI. DNA of the CDR3: TGCGCCAGCAGTCAGGGCGTGGAGACCCAGTACTTC. It is translated as CASSQGVETQYF.

V and J are TRBV29-1 and TRBJ1-4; D is unclear. The germline CDR1 and CDR2 sequences are SQVTM and ANQGSEA. The CDR3 loop spans 11 amino acids. V lost 4 bases and J lost 7, with 7 bases in between. The CDR3 DNA is TGCAGCGTTGTTTCGGGTGAAAAACTGTTTTTT. It codes for CSVVSGEKLFF.

The genes are TRBV18 and TRBJ2-7; 10 nucleotides line up with TRBD1. Germline V lookup: CDR1 KGHSH, CDR2 LQKENI. The ends lost 8 bases at V and 5 bases at J; junction bases unmatched: 6. This CDR3 is built from 13 residues. CDR3 loop: CASARQGADEQYF. The CDR3 DNA follows: TGTGCCAGCGCCAGACAGGGGGCCGACGAGCAGTACTTC.

The chain uses TRBV6-4 and TRBJ1-2; D unclear. The CDR3 is 13 amino acids. Germline V gene sequence: CDR1 MRHNA, CDR2 SNTAGT. Trimming took 0 bases from V and 8 from J, leaving 10 bases between them. The DNA for the CDR3 is TGTGCCAGCAGTGACTCACGAGGTAGCGGCTACACCTTC. It yields the protein CASSDSRGSGYTF.

To note about this clone: The junction does not match germline at one end; this may be a read error. Other DNA sequences in the same sample also yield this CDR3. V usage is TRBV2 and J usage is TRBJ2-7; no firm D call. There are 14 residues in the CDR3. Germline CDR1 SNHLY, CDR2 FYNNEI. The CDR3: CASSVRRNSYEQYF. The CDR3 DNA reads as TGTGCTAGCAGCGTGAGGAGAAACTCCTACGAGCAGTACTTC.

This chain joins TRBV6-5 and TRBJ1-1; D unresolved. CDR1 is MNHEY and CDR2 is SVGAGI in the germline V gene. The CDR3 loop spans 13 amino acids. The ends were cut back, 0 bases at V and 10 bases at J, with 12 bases in the middle. CDR3 sequence: CASSYSRQYRAFF. CDR3 in DNA: TGTGCCAGCAGTTACTCCCGCCAGTATCGAGCTTTCTTT.

This clone showed up just once. This CDR3 reads CASSPALLVERTGELFF. Here the CDR3 DNA reads TGTGCCAGCTCACCCGCATTACTAGTGGAAAGGACCGGGGAGCTGTTTTTT. This chain uses TRBV18 with TRBJ2-2; D might be TRBD2 (5 bases). Deletions cut 3 bases from V and 5 bases from J, with 19 bases between. From germline, CDR1 is KGHSH and CDR2 LQKENI. This CDR3 comprises 17 residues.